The 15 T cell receptor beta chains in this list originate from one sample, sequenced in a study of technical replicates of blood from a handful of donors (dated by TCRdb to about 2017). Libraries were made using the immunoSEQ multiplex PCR assay. TCRdb took over this immuneACCESS table, retaining in-frame rearrangements with V and J assigned. Such tables are incomplete; in checked studies, under half of the missing clones stem from an unresolved V gene, and the remainder is unexplained. This sample lists about 94,000 clones; roughly 95% were detected once. The ten top clones hold roughly 0.22% of the sample. The sample taken for sequencing was T cells isolated from PBMCs. The receptors shown here come from a human donor in good health.

V gene TRBV18 combines with J gene TRBJ2-1; 13 nucleotides align to TRBD2. J gave up 5 bases and V 4 bases, and 14 bases lay outside the gene matches. The germline V gene has CDR1 KGHSH and CDR2 LQKENI. The CDR3 length is 19 residues. CDR3 bases: TGTGCCAGCTCACTCGCAGGACTAGCGGGGGCCCCCGATGACAATGAGCAGTTCTTC. Protein sequence: CASSLAGLAGAPDDNEQFF.

This clone appeared once. J is TRBJ2-1 and V is TRBV5-1, with a tentative D call TRBD2 (6 bases). Trimming took 0 bases from V and 0 from J, leaving 13 bases between them. The CDR3 consists of 17 residues. Germline values: CDR1 SGHRS, CDR2 YFSETQ. CDR3 nucleotides: TGCGCCAGCAGCTTGGATTCGGGAGCCGGCTCCTACAATGAGCAGTTCTTC. It encodes CASSLDSGAGSYNEQFF.

The V call is TRBV30, the J call TRBJ2-7; no reliable D call. The length of the CDR3 is 12 residues. CDR1 is GTSNPN, CDR2 SVGIG, per germline (reference sequence). Between the trimmed V and J ends, which lost 1 base and 4 bases, there was a span of 8 bases. Here the CDR3 DNA reads TGTGCCTGGAGTGATCAAATTTACGAGCAGTACTTC. It specifies CAWSDQIYEQYF.

In this sample, this clone turned up once. The V call is TRBV6-5, the J call TRBJ1-2; unclear D gene. Trimming removed 1 base at V and 5 bases at J, with 14 bases between. Germline V gene sequence: CDR1 MNHEY, CDR2 SVGAGI. The CDR3 has 15 residues. CDR3 sequence: CASSYWGGREYGYTF. CDR3 DNA: TGTGCCAGCAGTTACTGGGGAGGTAGGGAGTATGGCTACACCTTC.

The chain links TRBV9 to TRBJ2-7; D possibly corresponds to TRBD2 (5 bases). V lost 0 bases, J lost 0 bases, and 13 bases lay in between. This CDR3 is built from 16 residues. Germline V gene data show CDR1 as SGDLS and CDR2 as YYNGEE. The DNA of the CDR3 is TGTGCCAGCAGCGTAGGGGTAGGGAGAAGCTCCTACGAGCAGTACTTC. Residues: CASSVGVGRSSYEQYF.

This chain joins TRBV29-1 and TRBJ2-1; TRBD2 agrees at 13 bases. The CDR3 is made up of 16 amino acids. Trimming took 3 bases from V and 0 from J; bases not matched to a gene: 2. Per germline, CDR1 SQVTM and CDR2 ANQGSEA. In DNA form, the CDR3 reads TGCAGCGTTGAGACTAGCGGGAGGCGCTCCTACAATGAGCAGTTCTTC. It translates to CSVETSGRRSYNEQFF.

This clone was seen a single time. The V gene is TRBV6-6, the J gene TRBJ1-1; no reliable D call. The CDR3 runs 14 residues. Germline V gene lookup returns CDR1 MNHNY and CDR2 SVGAGI (reference sequence). Trimming left V 4 bases short and J 6 bases short, with 15 bases between. CDR3 sequence reads: CASSSDWTRAEAFF. CDR3 bases: TGTGCCAGCAGTTCGGATTGGACTCGGGCTGAAGCTTTCTTT.

CDR3 amino acids: CASSGLEGGSEQYF. In nucleotides, the CDR3 is TGTGCCAGCAGTGGCTTGGAGGGAGGGTCTGAGCAGTACTTC. The V gene is TRBV2, the J gene TRBJ2-7; TRBD2 matches 7 bases. The ends lost 4 bases at V and 7 bases at J; junction bases unmatched: 10. The CDR3 covers 14 residues. Germline CDR1 SNHLY, CDR2 FYNNEI.

This sequence joins TRBV28 and TRBJ1-4, with D tentatively TRBD1 (5 bases). V lost 2 bases, J lost 7 bases, and 8 bases lay in between. Germline assignment: CDR1 MDHEN and CDR2 SYDVKM. The CDR3 sequence is 13 residues long. This CDR3 is CASSLTGVEKLFF. DNA for the CDR3: TGTGCCAGCAGTTTAACGGGGGTTGAAAAACTGTTTTTT.

This chain joins TRBV6-5 and TRBJ2-1; 10 positions match TRBD2. Per germline, CDR1 MNHEY and CDR2 SVGAGI. After removal of 0 bases from V and 10 bases from J, the junction contained 6 bases not matched to a gene. The CDR3 extends over 15 amino acids. The DNA of the CDR3 is TGTGCCAGCAGTTACTCGGGGACTAGCGCGGAAGAGCAGTTCTTC. Protein product: CASSYSGTSAEEQFF.

The rearrangement joins TRBV2 to TRBJ2-7; TRBD1 agrees at 7 bases. The V gene's germline CDR1 is SNHLY and CDR2 FYNNEI. The CDR3 loop spans 12 amino acids. J gave up 4 bases and V 6 bases, and 3 bases lay outside the gene matches. The chain's CDR3 is CASRGGFYEQYF. The CDR3 DNA follows: TGTGCCAGCAGAGGGGGCTTTTACGAGCAGTACTTC.

The chain links TRBV18 to TRBJ1-3; D remains ambiguous. Trimming left V 6 bases short and J 0 bases short, with 15 bases between. The CDR3 extends over 16 amino acids. The germline CDR1 and CDR2 sequences are KGHSH and LQKENI. CDR3 sequence: CASSPSEGSSGNTIYF. Here the CDR3 DNA reads TGTGCCAGCTCCCCGTCTGAGGGTTCCTCTGGAAACACCATATATTTT.

V and J are TRBV27 and TRBJ2-3; TRBD1 agrees at 7 bases. Trimming took 1 base from V and 3 from J; bases not matched to a gene: 13. Germline lookup yields CDR1 MNHEY and CDR2 SMNVEV (reference sequence). The CDR3 length is 18 residues. CDR3 bases: TGTGCCAGCAGTTTATTAGGTCGAGGGGGCAAATGGACAGATACGCAGTATTTT. Encoded protein: CASSLLGRGGKWTDTQYF.

V and J are TRBV18 and TRBJ2-7, with TRBD2 as a possible D gene (6 bases). V was shortened by 6 bases and J by 2 bases, with 17 bases between the two germline ends. The CDR3 is 15 residues long. Germline CDR1 KGHSH, CDR2 LQKENI. CDR3 nucleotides: TGTGCCAGCTCCCTTCGGGCGGGGACCACCTACGAGCAGTACTTC. It yields the protein CASSLRAGTTYEQYF.

J is TRBJ1-5 and V is TRBV28, with D possibly being TRBD1 (5 bases). The CDR3 has 16 amino acids. The V gene's germline CDR1 is MDHEN and CDR2 SYDVKM. V lost 4 bases, J lost 5 bases, and 18 bases lay in between. The CDR3 nucleotides read TGTGCCAGCAGTTATTTTTCCGGGGGGGAGGATCAGCCCCAGCATTTT. Encoded protein: CASSYFSGGEDQPQHF.